Below, 12 T cell receptor beta chains from the same sample are listed, as sequenced in a study of cytomegalovirus exposure and HLA in healthy donors. The PCR ran on 60 Vbeta and 13 Jbeta primers. The protocol was immunoSEQ multiplex PCR, while the TCRdb copy is restricted to in-frame clones and leaves out a portion. The sample consists of 90,000 to 110,000 clones, under 85% of them appearing once. The sequencing sample was made of PBMCs. The receptors here all came from a woman between 50 and 59 years old in good health and CMV-seropositive.

This clone occurred once. V is TRBV7-2 and J is TRBJ2-2; 7 bases are a match to TRBD1. CDR1 SGHTA and CDR2 FQGNSA come from the germline V gene. The J segment lost 9 bases and the V segment lost 6 bases, leaving 16 bases of the junction unmatched. The CDR3 loop spans 16 amino acids. The CDR3 protein is CASRTLLGGAKRELFF. The CDR3 DNA sequence: TGTGCCAGCAGGACACTTCTAGGGGGCGCGAAAAGGGAGCTGTTTTTT.

The gene calls are TRBV6-5 and TRBJ1-5; D is undetermined. CDR3 length equals 13 residues. Trimming removed 4 bases at V and 7 bases at J, with 11 bases between. Looked up from germline, CDR1 is MNHEY and CDR2 is SVGAGI. The CDR3 reads CASSSYSGQPQHF. As DNA, the CDR3 is TGTGCCAGCAGTTCATACTCGGGGCAGCCCCAGCATTTT.

J is TRBJ2-3 and V is TRBV2, with no clear D. CDR3 length: 14 amino acids. Between the trimmed V and J ends, which lost 1 base and 0 bases, there was a span of 5 bases. CDR1 SNHLY and CDR2 FYNNEI come from the germline V gene. In nucleotides, the CDR3 is TGTGCCAGCAGTGAAGGGCTGAGCACAGATACGCAGTATTTT. Protein sequence: CASSEGLSTDTQYF.

CDR3 in amino acids: CSVQGTRSGEAFF. The CDR3 DNA reads as TGCAGCGTGCAAGGGACGCGTAGCGGTGAAGCTTTCTTT. The chain is built from TRBV29-1 and TRBJ1-1; tentative D call: TRBD1 (5 bases). The V end lost 6 bases, the J end lost 7 bases, and 18 bases lay between the germline ends. This CDR3 has 13 amino acids. CDR1 is SQVTM, CDR2 ANQGSEA, per germline. Drawing the rest from reference TRBV29-1 and TRBJ1-1, the complete variable domain is SAVISQKPSRDICQRGTSLTIQCQVDSQVTMMFWYRQQPGQSLTLIATANQGSEATYESGFVIDKFPISRPNLTFSTLTVSNMSPEDSSIYLCSVQGTRSGEAFFGQGTRLTVV.

The count of this clone is one. The rearrangement uses TRBV19 and TRBJ2-5; D gene unclear. The CDR3 spans 15 residues. Germline CDR1 and CDR2: LNHDA and SQIVND (reference sequence). V lost 1 base and J lost 0, with 9 bases in between. The CDR3 coding sequence is TGTGCCAGTAGTATAGGGGTCCGGGACCAAGAGACCCAGTACTTC. Translating it yields CASSIGVRDQETQYF.

This sequence joins TRBV7-8 and TRBJ1-3, with 7 bases lining up with TRBD1. V trimming: 6 bases; J trimming: 4 bases; junction bases outside the gene matches: 6. There are 14 residues in the CDR3. Germline assignment: CDR1 SGHVS and CDR2 FQNEAQ. The CDR3 bases are TGTGCCAGCAGGCAGACAGGGCGAGGAAACACCATATATTTT. Translation gives CASRQTGRGNTIYF.

This sequence joins TRBV27 and TRBJ2-7; 12 bases map to TRBD2. The CDR3 is made up of 13 amino acids. Germline V CDR1 and CDR2: MNHEY, SMNVEV (reference sequence). The J segment lost 2 bases and the V segment lost 8 bases, leaving 1 base of the junction unmatched. The CDR3 reads CASSSGRAYEQYF. DNA for the CDR3: TGTGCCAGCTCTAGCGGGAGGGCCTACGAGCAGTACTTC.

The J gene is TRBJ2-3, the V gene TRBV5-4; TRBD1 agrees at 8 bases. CDR1 is SGHNT and CDR2 is YYREEE in the germline V gene (reference sequence). The CDR3 extends over 15 amino acids. After removal of 5 bases from V and 2 bases from J, the junction contained 7 bases not matched to a gene. The CDR3 region is CASRQDRDLTDTQYF. In DNA, the CDR3 is TGTGCCAGCAGGCAGGACAGGGACCTCACAGATACGCAGTATTTT.

J is TRBJ1-1 and V is TRBV7-9; a possible D gene is TRBD1 (5 bases). Germline V gene lookup returns CDR1 SEHNR and CDR2 FQNEAQ (reference sequence). The CDR3 totals 14 residues. V was pared by 4 bases and J by 5 bases, with 14 bases between. The CDR3 loop is CASSSSGGVTEAFF. The CDR3 DNA is TGTGCCAGCAGCTCCTCCGGGGGGGTTACTGAAGCTTTCTTT. The entire variable domain, with the rest obtained from reference TRBV7-9 and TRBJ1-1, is as follows: DTGVSQNPRHKITKRGQNVTFRCDPISEHNRLYWYRQTLGQGPEFLTYFQNEAQLEKSRLLSDRFSAERPKGSFSTLEIQRTEQGDSAMYLCASSSSGGVTEAFFGQGTRLTVV.

The gene calls are TRBV5-8 and TRBJ2-2, with a weak D call TRBD1 (5 bases). Germline V gives CDR1 SGHTS, CDR2 YDEGEE. V was pared by 4 bases and J by 4 bases, with 11 bases between. CDR3 length: 14 residues. The CDR3 loop reads CASSSRVITGELFF. Written as DNA, the CDR3 is TGTGCCAGCAGCAGCAGGGTGATCACCGGGGAGCTGTTTTTT. Complete variable domain (other parts from reference TRBV5-8 and TRBJ2-2): EAGVTQSPTHLIKTRGQQATLRCSPISGHTSVYWYQQALGLGLQFLLWYDEGEERNRGNFPPRFSGRQFPNYSSELNVNALELEDSALYLCASSSRVITGELFFGEGSRLTVL.

The genes are TRBV27 and TRBJ2-5; the match to TRBD2 covers 14 bases. V shed 5 bases and J 4 bases; nucleotides not matched to a gene: 6. The CDR3 loop spans 16 amino acids. The germline gives CDR1 MNHEY, CDR2 SMNVEV (reference sequence). CDR3 nucleotide sequence: TGTGCCAGCAGTCCCCGACTAGCGGGAGGGGGAGAGACCCAGTACTTC. Its translation is CASSPRLAGGGETQYF.

The chain is built from TRBV15 and TRBJ1-2, with 9 bases identical to TRBD1. V was pared by 0 bases and J by 14 bases, with 4 bases of the junction left unmatched. Germline V gene data show CDR1 as LNHNV and CDR2 as YYDKDF (reference sequence). The CDR3 has 12 amino acids. The CDR3 DNA is TGTGCCACCAGCAGAGATGGGACAGGGAGAACCTTC. Translating gives CATSRDGTGRTF.